The entry that follows covers one TCR beta chain sequence. The antigen is undetermined. Sequencing used immunoSEQ v3.0 at survey level. Some clones are missing from TCRdb's copy, which holds only in-frame ones; the method was immunoSEQ multiplex PCR. The sample holds more than 20,000 clones; 85% are singletons and the top ten take about a tenth. These data are taken from a study of long-term antiretroviral therapy in people with HIV. There were no participants with HIV treated outside the United States. Trimming stripped 0 bases from V and 1 base from J, with 10 bases between. CDR1 and CDR2 from the germline V gene are LNHNV and YYDKDF (reference sequence). The CDR3 sequence is 15 residues long. Study-wide points: ART was followed by higher diversity that remained below transplant donor controls.

The chain employs TRBV15 and TRBJ2-7; unclear D gene. The TCR sequence derives from a man aged 35 to 55 with HIV. The sample here was unsorted PBMCs, taken 2.3 years after starting antiretroviral therapy. The CDR3 loop reads CATSREGTTSYEQYF. The CDR3 bases are TGTGCCACCAGCAGAGAGGGCACCACGTCCTACGAGCAGTACTTC.